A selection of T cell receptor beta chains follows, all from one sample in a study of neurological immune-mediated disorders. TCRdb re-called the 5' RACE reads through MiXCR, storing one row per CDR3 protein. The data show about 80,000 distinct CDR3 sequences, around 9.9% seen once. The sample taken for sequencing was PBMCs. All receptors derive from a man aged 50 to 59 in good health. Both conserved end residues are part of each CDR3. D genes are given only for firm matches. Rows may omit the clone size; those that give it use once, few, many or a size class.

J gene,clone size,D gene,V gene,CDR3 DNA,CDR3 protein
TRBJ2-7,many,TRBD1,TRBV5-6,TGTGCCAGCAGCCCGGACAGGGTTAGGAGCTCCCTCTACGAGCAGTACTTC,CASSPDRVRSSLYEQYF
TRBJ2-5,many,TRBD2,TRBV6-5,TGTGCCAGCAGTAAGACTAGCGGGAGGAGTTTGGAGACCCAGTACTTC,CASSKTSGRSLETQYF
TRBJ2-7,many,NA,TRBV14,TGTGCCAGCAGCCAAGAAGGAGCAGGGATCTACGAGCAGTACTTC,CASSQEGAGIYEQYF
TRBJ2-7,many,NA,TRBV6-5,TGTGCCAGCAGTAAAAATCAGGGATACGAGCAGTACTTC,CASSKNQGYEQYF
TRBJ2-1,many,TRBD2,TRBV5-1,TGCGCCAGCAGCCCGCCTAGCGGGATGATTCACAATGAGCAGTTCTTC,CASSPPSGMIHNEQFF
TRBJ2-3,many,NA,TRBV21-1,TGTGCCAGCAGCGGTTCCGGGACAGGCATAGGTACGCAGTATTTT,CASSGSGTGIGTQYF
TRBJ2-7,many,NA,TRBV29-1,TGCAGCGTCCTTCCGGGACTTGCACCTCGGGAGCAGTACTTC,CSVLPGLAPREQYF
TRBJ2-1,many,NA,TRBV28,TGTGCCAGCAGTTTACCCCTGGCGGATGAGCAGTTCTTC,CASSLPLADEQFF
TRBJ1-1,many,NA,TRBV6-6,TGTGCCAGCAGTTACGGCCCCAGGGCCTCTGAAGCTTTCTTT,CASSYGPRASEAFF
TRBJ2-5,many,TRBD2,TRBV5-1,TGCGCCAGCAGCTTGACTCTAGCGGGGGTTCAAGAGACCCAGTACTTC,CASSLTLAGVQETQYF
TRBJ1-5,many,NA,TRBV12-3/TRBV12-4,TGTGCCAGCAGTTTATATAGCAATCAGCCCCAGCATTTT,CASSLYSNQPQHF
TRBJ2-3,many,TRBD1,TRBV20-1,TGCAGCCCCCGGGACAGGGGCACCAGGGCGCAGTATTTT,CSPRDRGTRAQYF
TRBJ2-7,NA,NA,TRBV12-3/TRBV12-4,TGTGCCAGCAGTTCTCCGGACAGAGACTACGAGCAGTACTTC,CASSSPDRDYEQYF
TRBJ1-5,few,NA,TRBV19,TGTGCCAGTAGCCTCCGGGTTTCGCCCCAGCATTTT,CASSLRVSPQHF
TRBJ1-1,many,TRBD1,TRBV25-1,TGTGCCAGCAGTGAACTTGGAGGGACAGATCCTGAAGCTTTCTTT,CASSELGGTDPEAFF
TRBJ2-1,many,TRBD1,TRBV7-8,TGTGCCAGCAGCTTAGGGCAGGGGGCGCATGAGCAGTTCTTC,CASSLGQGAHEQFF
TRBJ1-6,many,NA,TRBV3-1,TGTGCCAGCAGCCAAGCTGGGCAGGGGCAATATAATTCACCCCTCCACTTT,CASSQAGQGQYNSPLHF
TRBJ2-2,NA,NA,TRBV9,TGTGCCAGCAGCGTAGTTTCCCCCGGGGAGCTGTTTTTT,CASSVVSPGELFF
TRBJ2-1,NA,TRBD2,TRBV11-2,TGTGCCAGCAGCTTATACACTAGCGGGATCGCGAATGAGCAGTTCTTC,CASSLYTSGIANEQFF
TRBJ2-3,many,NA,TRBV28,TGTGCCAGCAGCCCATGGGACCAGAGGGGCACAGATACGCAGTATTTT,CASSPWDQRGTDTQYF
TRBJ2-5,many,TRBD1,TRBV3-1,TGTGCCAGCAGCCCGTGGACAGGGGGCGCGGAGACCCAGTACTTC,CASSPWTGGAETQYF
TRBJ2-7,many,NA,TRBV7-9,TGTGCCAGCAGCCCTTACCTAGAAGTCGAGCAGTACTTC,CASSPYLEVEQYF
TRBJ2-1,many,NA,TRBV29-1,TGCAGCGTTGAGGCCGCACAGCACGGTATCAATGAGCAGTTCTTC,CSVEAAQHGINEQFF
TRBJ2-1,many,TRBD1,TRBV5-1,TGCGCCAGCAGCTTGGTAGCAGGGGGTCTCTACAATGAGCAGTTCTTC,CASSLVAGGLYNEQFF
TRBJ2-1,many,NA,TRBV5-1,TGCGCCAGCACCAAGCTTGGATTCTCCTCCAGCGCGAGTCGGAATGAGCAGTTCTTC,CASTKLGFSSSASRNEQFF
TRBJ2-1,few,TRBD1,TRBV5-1,TGCGCCAGCAGCTTGGGGCTGGGACAGGGGAGGGATGAGCAGTTCTTC,CASSLGLGQGRDEQFF
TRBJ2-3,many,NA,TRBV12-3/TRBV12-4,TGTGCCAGCACCTTGGGCGGTAACACAGATACGCAGTATTTT,CASTLGGNTDTQYF
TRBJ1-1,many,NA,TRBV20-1,TGCAGTGCTAGACCCCGAGGGGGTGTAGGCACTGAAGCTTTCTTT,CSARPRGGVGTEAFF
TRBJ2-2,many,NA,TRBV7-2,TGTGCCAGCAGCTCCCGTCGGGGGACCGGGGAGCTGTTTTTT,CASSSRRGTGELFF
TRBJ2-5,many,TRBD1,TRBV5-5,TGTGCCAGCAGCCGGACGGACAGGACCCAAGAGACCCAGTACTTC,CASSRTDRTQETQYF
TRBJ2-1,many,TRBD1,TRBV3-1,TGTGCCAGCAGCCAAGTAGGGGGCCCCTACAATGAGCAGTTCTTC,CASSQVGGPYNEQFF
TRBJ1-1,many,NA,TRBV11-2,TGTGCCAGCAGCTTAGTGGGGAGGGGCCCGATGAACACTGAAGCTTTCTTT,CASSLVGRGPMNTEAFF
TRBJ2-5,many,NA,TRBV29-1,TGCAGCGTTAAAGCGGGCCAATCTGGGACCCAGTACTTC,CSVKAGQSGTQYF
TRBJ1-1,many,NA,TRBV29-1,TGCAGCGTTGAAGGGAGGAACACTGAAGCTTTCTTT,CSVEGRNTEAFF
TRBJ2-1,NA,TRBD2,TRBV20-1,TGCAGTGCTAAAAACACCGGGACTAGCGGGTACAATGAGCAGTTCTTC,CSAKNTGTSGYNEQFF
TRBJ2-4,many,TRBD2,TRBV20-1,TGCAGTGTAAAACTAGCGGGGGGGCCCAAAAACATTCAGTACTTC,CSVKLAGGPKNIQYF
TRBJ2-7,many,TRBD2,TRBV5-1,TGCGCCAGCAGCGCGGTAGCGGGAGCGACCTCCTACGAGCAGTACTTC,CASSAVAGATSYEQYF
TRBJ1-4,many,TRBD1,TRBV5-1,TGCGCCAGCAGCTTTACAGGGGCAACTAATGAAAAACTGTTTTTT,CASSFTGATNEKLFF
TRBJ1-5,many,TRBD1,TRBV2,TGTGCCAGCAATTTACAGGGGACGGGCAATCAGCCCCAGCATTTT,CASNLQGTGNQPQHF
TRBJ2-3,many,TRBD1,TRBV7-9,TGTGCCAGCAGCGATAAACCGGGACAGGGGGCCGCAGATACGCAGTATTTT,CASSDKPGQGAADTQYF
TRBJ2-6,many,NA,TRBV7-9,TGTGCCAGCAGCTTAGAGACCCCCTCTGGGGCCAACGTCCTGACTTTC,CASSLETPSGANVLTF
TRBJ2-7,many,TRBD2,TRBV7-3,TGTGCCAGCAGCCTTAGCGGGAGTTTAGACGAGCAGTACTTC,CASSLSGSLDEQYF
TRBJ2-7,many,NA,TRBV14,TGTGCCAGCAGCCAAGATCGGGCCAGAGAGCAGTACTTC,CASSQDRAREQYF
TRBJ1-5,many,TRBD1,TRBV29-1,TGCAGCGTCGTTATTGGGACAGCTTATAGCAATCAGCCCCAGCATTTT,CSVVIGTAYSNQPQHF
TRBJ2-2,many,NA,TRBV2,TGTGCCAGCAGTGGGACTCGGAGGGCCGGGGAGCTGTTTTTT,CASSGTRRAGELFF
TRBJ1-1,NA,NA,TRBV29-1,TGCAGCGTTCCCAAGAACACTGAAGCTTTCTTT,CSVPKNTEAFF
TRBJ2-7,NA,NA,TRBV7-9,TGTGCCAGCGCTCGCTCCGGGGACGAGCAGTACTTC,CASARSGDEQYF
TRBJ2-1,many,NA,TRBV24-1,TGTGCCACCAGTGACCCCGTAGGTGAGCAGGGACCCCAGACATCCTACAATGAGCAGTTCTTC,CATSDPVGEQGPQTSYNEQFF
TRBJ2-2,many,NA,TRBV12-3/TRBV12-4,TGTGCCAGCTCAGAGAAACCCGGGGAGCTGTTTTTT,CASSEKPGELFF